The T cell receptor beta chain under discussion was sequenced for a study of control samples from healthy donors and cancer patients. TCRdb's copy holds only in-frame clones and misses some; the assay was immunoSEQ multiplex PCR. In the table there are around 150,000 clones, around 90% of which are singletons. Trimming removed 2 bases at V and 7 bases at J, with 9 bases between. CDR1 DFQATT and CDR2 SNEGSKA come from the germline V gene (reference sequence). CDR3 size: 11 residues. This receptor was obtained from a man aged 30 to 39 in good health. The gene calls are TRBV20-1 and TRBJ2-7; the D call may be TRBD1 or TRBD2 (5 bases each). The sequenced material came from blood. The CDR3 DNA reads TGCAGTGCTAGAATCGGGACGGAGCAGTACTTC. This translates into CSARIGTEQYF.